One T cell receptor beta chain is described in this entry. Clones were read by immunoSEQ multiplex PCR, and TCRdb kept only the in-frame ones, dropping some. The sample comprises hundreds of thousands of clones, 90% to 96% of which are singletons, and under 0.06% rests with the top ten. This specimen comes from a study of shared clonotypes between healthy human individuals. This CDR3 has 15 amino acids. Germline V gives CDR1 LNHDA, CDR2 SQIVND (reference sequence). With 4 bases removed from V and 2 bases from J, the gap between germline ends came to 14 bases. The rearrangement uses TRBV19 and TRBJ1-2; no definite D call. The receptor was derived from a woman aged 25 to 45 in good health. Sequenced material: naive CD4+ T cells sorted from blood. Described subset: CD45RA+ positively selected. DNA of the CDR3: TGTGCCAGTAGTACCACAACCACAGAGAACTATGGCTACACCTTC. It specifies CASSTTTTENYGYTF.